These 25 T cell receptor beta chains were sequenced from one sample in a study of identical twins. TCRdb reprocessed the 5' RACE reads via MiXCR and lists one record per CDR3 protein. Among under 350,000 distinct CDR3 sequences listed, 9.5% were seen once. These sequences were also reported in another study, on yellow fever vaccine responses in identical twins.

Sequencing used CD8+ T cells sorted from blood. All receptors derive from a woman between 18 and 29 years old in good health.

This clonotype appeared many times. The chain carries TRBV9 and TRBJ2-3, with D maybe TRBD2 (6 bases). Germline-derived CDR1 and CDR2 are SGDLS and YYNGEE. V was trimmed by 1 base and J by 1 base, leaving 13 bases between them. This CDR3 is built from 16 residues. The CDR3 is CASSVRRGGGTDTQYF. CDR3 nucleotide sequence: TGTGCCAGCAGCGTAAGGAGGGGCGGGGGCACAGATACGCAGTATTTT.

This chain connects TRBV27 to TRBJ2-7; tentatively, D is TRBD2 (6 bases). The germline V gene encodes CDR1 MNHEY and CDR2 SMNVEV (reference sequence). The CDR3 spans 14 residues. V was pared by 6 bases and J by 2 bases, with 14 bases between. CDR3 nucleotides: TGTGCCAGCAGAGACGGGAGTGAAACCTACGAGCAGTACTTC. This encodes CASRDGSETYEQYF.

The table lists this clonotype with many counts. The chain employs TRBV7-9 and TRBJ1-1, with TRBD1 identical over 8 bases. The V and J ends lost 5 bases and 3 bases, in that order; junction bases with no gene match: 5. This CDR3 region has 14 residues. Germline CDR1 reads SEHNR; CDR2 reads FQNEAQ (reference sequence). The CDR3: CASSKGQADTEAFF. Written as DNA, the CDR3 is TGTGCCAGCAGCAAGGGACAGGCGGACACTGAAGCTTTCTTT.

Many counts were recorded for this clonotype. The chain uses TRBV4-2 and TRBJ2-1, with 11 bases aligning to TRBD2. Germline V lookup: CDR1 LGHNA, CDR2 YNFKEQ. CDR3 length equals 17 residues. V shed 4 bases and J 10 bases; nucleotides not matched to a gene: 15. The CDR3 DNA reads as TGTGCCAGCAGCCCCCTCACTAATAGCGGGAGGGCCAACGAGCAGTTCTTC. It specifies CASSPLTNSGRANEQFF.

This clonotype was detected only a few times. The rearrangement links TRBV20-1 to TRBJ2-1; no reliable D call. The germline CDR1 and CDR2 sequences are DFQATT and SNEGSKA (reference sequence). This CDR3 contains 13 residues. Deletions cut 1 base from V and 4 bases from J, with 8 bases between. The CDR3 sequence is CSARVELYNEQFF. DNA of the CDR3: TGCAGTGCTAGAGTAGAACTATACAATGAGCAGTTCTTC.

This clonotype was found many times. The V call is TRBV7-9, the J call TRBJ2-1, with 13 bases matching TRBD2. V gave up 4 bases and J gave up 8 bases; unmatched junction bases: 8. The CDR3 consists of 16 residues. Germline CDR1 SEHNR, CDR2 FQNEAQ (reference sequence). The CDR3 spells CASSSRTSGSEHEQFF. CDR3 coding DNA: TGTGCCAGCAGCTCCCGGACTAGCGGGAGTGAACATGAGCAGTTCTTC.

The J gene is TRBJ2-4, the V gene TRBV7-9; D is perhaps TRBD2 (6 bases). V was cut by 6 bases and J by 8 bases, with 23 bases left in between. Germline lookup yields CDR1 SEHNR and CDR2 FQNEAQ (reference sequence). The CDR3 is 16 amino acids. The CDR3 DNA reads as TGTGCCAGCAGTTCTAATCGGGACTCCCGGGAAGACATTCAGTACTTC. This encodes CASSSNRDSREDIQYF.

This chain links TRBV5-4 with TRBJ2-3; 7 nucleotides agree with TRBD2. The CDR3 covers 14 residues. V dropped 3 bases and J dropped 3; count of bases not matched to a gene: 4. CDR1 is SGHNT and CDR2 is YYREEE in the germline V gene (reference sequence). CDR3 sequence reads: CASSWGGTTDTQYF. CDR3 coding DNA: TGTGCCAGCAGCTGGGGGGGGACTACAGATACGCAGTATTTT.

This clonotype was observed at least ten times. V is TRBV4-1 and J is TRBJ2-1; possible D gene TRBD1, 6 bases. The CDR3 covers 14 residues. The ends were cut back, 3 bases at V and 0 bases at J, with 6 bases in the middle. Per the germline V gene, CDR1 is MGHRA and CDR2 is YSYEKL. The CDR3 protein is CASSQDSSYNEQFF. Written as DNA, the CDR3 is TGCGCCAGCAGCCAGGACAGCTCCTACAATGAGCAGTTCTTC.

Here the CDR3 reads CASSQVAGGPGNEQFF. In DNA, the CDR3 is TGCGCCAGCAGCCAAGTTGCGGGAGGGCCTGGGAATGAGCAGTTCTTC. V is TRBV4-3 and J is TRBJ2-1, with 9 bases matching TRBD2. CDR1 and CDR2 (germline): LGHNA, YSLEER. The CDR3 runs 16 residues. The J segment lost 7 bases and the V segment lost 1 base, leaving 8 bases of the junction unmatched.

This chain uses TRBV6-2 or TRBV6-3 with TRBJ2-1; the D gene is possibly TRBD1 (7 bases). The V end was cut by 2 bases, the J end by 9 bases, with 11 bases between. This CDR3 region has 13 residues. Germline values: CDR1 MNHEY, CDR2 SVGEGT. CDR3 protein: CASSYGTAGEQFF. The CDR3 bases are TGTGCCAGCAGTTACGGGACAGCGGGTGAGCAGTTCTTC.

This rearrangement joins TRBV30 to TRBJ1-1; TRBD1 matches 9 bases. The CDR3 totals 13 residues. Germline CDR1 is GTSNPN and CDR2 is SVGIG (reference sequence). V trimming: 4 bases; J trimming: 1 base; junction bases outside the gene matches: 1. The CDR3 spells CAWTTGGNTEAFF. In nucleotides, the CDR3 is TGTGCCTGGACGACAGGGGGGAACACTGAAGCTTTCTTT. Full variable domain (rest looked up from reference TRBV30 and TRBJ1-1): SQTIHQWPATLVQPVGSPLSLECTVEGTSNPNLYWYRQAAGRGLQLLFYSVGIGQISSEVPQNLSASRPQDRQFILSSKKLLLSDSGFYLCAWTTGGNTEAFFGQGTRLTVV.

In this sample, this clonotype turned up many times. The genes are TRBV9 and TRBJ1-2, with a possible D match to TRBD1 (6 bases). The V and J ends lost 0 bases and 0 bases respectively, with 18 bases between them. In germline, CDR1 is SGDLS, CDR2 YYNGEE. CDR3 length equals 18 residues. The CDR3 is CASSVAGTSYGTNYGYTF. In nucleotides, the CDR3 is TGTGCCAGCAGCGTAGCCGGGACATCATACGGGACTAACTATGGCTACACCTTC.

This clonotype has a handful of counts. The rearrangement uses TRBV5-1 and TRBJ2-7; TRBD2 matches 8 bases. CDR3 length: 14 amino acids. Trimming at V came to 3 bases and at J to 4 bases, leaving 6 bases not matched to a gene. Germline CDR1 and CDR2: SGHRS and YFSETQ. The DNA for the CDR3 is TGCGCCAGCAGCTCAGCTAGCGGGCCGTACGAGCAGTACTTC. It is translated as CASSSASGPYEQYF.

This clonotype has a handful of counts. The chain has TRBV6-5 and TRBJ2-1, with 10 bases identical to TRBD2. Germline values: CDR1 MNHEY, CDR2 SVGAGI. The CDR3 runs to 19 residues. V dropped 3 bases and J dropped 2; count of bases not matched to a gene: 13. CDR3 bases: TGTGCCAGCAGTTATTTTAGCCTAGCGGGAGACCTCCCCTACAATGAGCAGTTCTTC. This translates into CASSYFSLAGDLPYNEQFF.

Ten or more counts support this clonotype. The chain combines TRBV7-9 with TRBJ2-1; 7 nucleotides agree with TRBD2. Germline trimming cut 3 bases from V and 6 bases from J; bases unmatched to any gene: 8. CDR1 is SEHNR, CDR2 FQNEAQ, per germline (reference sequence). This CDR3 spans 15 amino acids. The chain's CDR3 is CASSFLAGQGNEQFF. As DNA, the CDR3 is TGTGCCAGCAGCTTCTTAGCGGGTCAGGGCAATGAGCAGTTCTTC.

The chain has TRBV30 and TRBJ2-3, with 14 bases that match TRBD2. The CDR3 sequence is 15 residues long. Germline V gives CDR1 GTSNPN, CDR2 SVGIG (reference sequence). The J segment lost 5 bases and the V segment lost 7 bases, leaving 8 bases of the junction unmatched. The CDR3: CASEGLAGVEDTQYF. CDR3 coding DNA: TGTGCCTCCGAGGGACTAGCGGGAGTGGAAGATACGCAGTATTTT.

In this sample, this clonotype turned up many times. CDR3 sequence: CASSPFVAGELFF. For the CDR3, the DNA is TGTGCCAGCAGCCCCTTTGTCGCCGGGGAGCTGTTTTTT. The chain joins TRBV7-9 to TRBJ2-2; no reliable D call. The germline V gene has CDR1 SEHNR and CDR2 FQNEAQ (reference sequence). V was clipped by 5 bases and J by 6 bases, with 10 bases between them. The CDR3 covers 13 residues.

There are a few counts of this clonotype. J is TRBJ2-2 and V is TRBV11-1, with D perhaps TRBD1 or TRBD2 (5 bases each). The CDR3 covers 19 residues. Germline CDR1 is SGHAT and CDR2 is FQDESV (reference sequence). Trimming shortened V by 5 bases and J by 7 bases, and 29 bases separated the two germline ends. The DNA for the CDR3 is TGTGCCAGCAGCCATCTCGGGGCTCAGTCGGCCGGAAGGCGCGGGGAGCTGTTTTTT. It is translated as CASSHLGAQSAGRRGELFF.

There are many counts of this clonotype. The chain has TRBV29-1 and TRBJ2-3; possible D gene TRBD2, 6 bases. Trimming removed 4 bases at V and 2 bases at J, with 7 bases between. Germline values: CDR1 SQVTM, CDR2 ANQGSEA. The CDR3 has 12 amino acids. CDR3 nucleotide sequence: TGCAGCGTTGGCGGGGTCACAGATACGCAGTATTTT. Its translation is CSVGGVTDTQYF.

This clonotype was observed many times. The rearrangement uses TRBV2 and TRBJ1-2; D is unresolved. V gave up 3 bases and J gave up 4 bases, with 15 bases separating them. The CDR3 sequence is 15 residues long. In germline, CDR1 is SNHLY, CDR2 FYNNEI. CDR3 residues: CASSEEVVAIYGYTF. For the CDR3, the DNA is TGTGCCAGCAGTGAGGAGGTGGTAGCCATCTATGGCTACACCTTC. The whole variable domain, filled in from reference TRBV2 and TRBJ1-2, reads EPEVTQTPSHQVTQMGQEVILRCVPISNHLYFYWYRQILGQKVEFLVSFYNNEISEKSEIFDDQFSVERPDGSNFTLKIRSTKLEDSAMYFCASSEEVVAIYGYTFGSGTRLTVV.

This clonotype has a count of ten or more. This chain uses TRBV28 with TRBJ2-7; D not certain. V shed 7 bases and J shed 3 bases, with 16 bases lying between them. The CDR3 has 14 residues. Germline V CDR1 and CDR2: MDHEN, SYDVKM. CDR3 residues: CASKSWFNHYEQYF. Written as DNA, the CDR3 is TGTGCCAGCAAATCGTGGTTTAACCACTACGAGCAGTACTTC.

The chain carries TRBV5-5 and TRBJ2-7; D ambiguous. The V gene lost 4 bases and the J gene lost 3 bases, with 17 bases spanning the gap. Germline values: CDR1 SGHKS, CDR2 YYEKEE (reference sequence). This CDR3 is built from 15 residues. As DNA, the CDR3 is TGTGCCAGCAGCGTATTACAGCCCACACACTACGAGCAGTACTTC. As protein: CASSVLQPTHYEQYF.

This clonotype was seen repeatedly, ten times or more. The chain uses TRBV28 and TRBJ2-3; a possible D gene is TRBD2 (6 bases). This CDR3 is built from 12 residues. Germline V CDR1 and CDR2: MDHEN, SYDVKM. As DNA, the CDR3 is TGTGGCTCGGGGGAAGAGCCAGATACGCAGTATTTT. Its protein is CGSGEEPDTQYF.

The sample holds many counts of this clonotype. This chain uses TRBV20-1 with TRBJ2-3, with 14 bases that match TRBD2. V dropped 2 bases and J dropped 3; count of bases not matched to a gene: 10. The germline CDR1 and CDR2 sequences are DFQATT and SNEGSKA (reference sequence). CDR3 length: 18 amino acids. The CDR3 protein is CSARLLRLAGGPTDTQYF. The CDR3 region has the DNA TGCAGTGCTAGACTACTCCGACTAGCGGGGGGGCCGACAGATACGCAGTATTTT.